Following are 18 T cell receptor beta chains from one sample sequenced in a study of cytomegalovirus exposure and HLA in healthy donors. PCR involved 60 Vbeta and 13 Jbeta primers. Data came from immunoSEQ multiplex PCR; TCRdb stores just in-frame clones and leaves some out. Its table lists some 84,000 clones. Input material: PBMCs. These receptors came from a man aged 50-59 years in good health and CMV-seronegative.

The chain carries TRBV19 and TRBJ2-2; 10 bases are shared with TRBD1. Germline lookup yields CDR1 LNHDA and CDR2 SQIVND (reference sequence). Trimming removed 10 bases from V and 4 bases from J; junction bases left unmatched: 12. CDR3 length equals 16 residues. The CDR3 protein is CATATTGGKITGELFF. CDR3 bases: TGTGCCACCGCAACGACAGGGGGCAAGATCACCGGGGAGCTGTTTTTT.

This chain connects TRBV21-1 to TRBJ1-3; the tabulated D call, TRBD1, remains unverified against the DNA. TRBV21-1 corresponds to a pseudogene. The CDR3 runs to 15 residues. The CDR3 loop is CATSCGIRGSNTIYF. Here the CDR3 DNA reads TGTGCCACGTCATGTGGTATCAGGGGATCCAACACCATATATTTT.

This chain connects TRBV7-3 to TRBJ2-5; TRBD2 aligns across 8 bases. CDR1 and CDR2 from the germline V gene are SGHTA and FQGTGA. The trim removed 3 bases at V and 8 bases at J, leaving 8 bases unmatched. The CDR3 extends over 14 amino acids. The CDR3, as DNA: TGTGCCAGCAGCTTCAATGGCGGGGGGTCCACCCAGTACTTC. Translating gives CASSFNGGGSTQYF. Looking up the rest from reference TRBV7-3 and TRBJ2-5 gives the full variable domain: GAGVSQTPSNKVTEKGKYVELRCDPISGHTALYWYRQSLGQGPEFLIYFQGTGAADDSGLPNDRFFAVRPEGSVSTLKIQRTERGDSAVYLCASSFNGGGSTQYFGPGTRLLVL.

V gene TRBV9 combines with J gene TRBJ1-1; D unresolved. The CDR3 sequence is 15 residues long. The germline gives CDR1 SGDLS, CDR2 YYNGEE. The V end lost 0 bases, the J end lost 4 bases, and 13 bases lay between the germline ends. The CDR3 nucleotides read TGTGCCAGCAGCGTAGACCCGGGGTTGACCACTGAAGCTTTCTTT. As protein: CASSVDPGLTTEAFF.

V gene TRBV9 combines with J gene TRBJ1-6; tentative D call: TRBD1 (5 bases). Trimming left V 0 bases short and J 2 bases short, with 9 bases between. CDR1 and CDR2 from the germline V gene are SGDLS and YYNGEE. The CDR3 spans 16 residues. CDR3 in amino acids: CASSVAQDTYNSPLHF. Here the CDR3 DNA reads TGTGCCAGCAGCGTAGCTCAGGACACCTATAATTCACCCCTCCACTTT.

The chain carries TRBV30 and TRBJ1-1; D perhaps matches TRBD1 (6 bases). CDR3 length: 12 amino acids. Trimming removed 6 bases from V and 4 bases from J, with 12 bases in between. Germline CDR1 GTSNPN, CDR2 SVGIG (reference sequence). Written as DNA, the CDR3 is TGTGCCTGCCAGACAGGTGTCACTGAAGCTTTCTTT. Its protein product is CACQTGVTEAFF.

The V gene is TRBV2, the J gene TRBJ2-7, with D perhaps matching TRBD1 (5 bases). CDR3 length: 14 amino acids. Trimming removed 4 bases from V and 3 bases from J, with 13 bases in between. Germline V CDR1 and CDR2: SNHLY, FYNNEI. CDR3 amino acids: CASSVQVTNYEQYF. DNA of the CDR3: TGTGCCAGCAGTGTACAGGTTACTAACTACGAGCAGTACTTC.

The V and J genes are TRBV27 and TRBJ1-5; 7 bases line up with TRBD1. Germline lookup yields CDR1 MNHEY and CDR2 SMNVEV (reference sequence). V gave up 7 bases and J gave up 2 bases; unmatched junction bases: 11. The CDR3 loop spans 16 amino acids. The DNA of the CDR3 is TGTGCCAGCAAAATCAGGGGACAGTTGGGCAATCAGCCCCAGCATTTT. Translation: CASKIRGQLGNQPQHF.

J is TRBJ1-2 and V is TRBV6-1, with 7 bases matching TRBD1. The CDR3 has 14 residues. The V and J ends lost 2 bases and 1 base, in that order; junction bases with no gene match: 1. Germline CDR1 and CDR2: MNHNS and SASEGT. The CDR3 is CASSERGHNYGYTF. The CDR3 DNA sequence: TGTGCCAGCAGTGAAAGGGGGCATAACTATGGCTACACCTTC.

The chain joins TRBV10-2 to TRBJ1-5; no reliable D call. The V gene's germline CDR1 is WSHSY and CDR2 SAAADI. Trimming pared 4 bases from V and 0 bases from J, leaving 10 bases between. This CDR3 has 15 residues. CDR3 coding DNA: TGCGCCAGCAGTGTCGCGGGGAATAGCAATCAGCCCCAGCATTTT. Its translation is CASSVAGNSNQPQHF.

CDR3 sequence reads: CASQLSGGETQYF. The CDR3 coding sequence is TGTGCCAGCCAGCTCTCAGGGGGAGAGACCCAGTACTTC. The chain uses TRBV6-1 and TRBJ2-5; TRBD1 aligns across 7 bases. The J segment lost 4 bases and the V segment lost 8 bases, leaving 7 bases of the junction unmatched. Germline V gene data show CDR1 as MNHNS and CDR2 as SASEGT. CDR3 size: 13 residues.

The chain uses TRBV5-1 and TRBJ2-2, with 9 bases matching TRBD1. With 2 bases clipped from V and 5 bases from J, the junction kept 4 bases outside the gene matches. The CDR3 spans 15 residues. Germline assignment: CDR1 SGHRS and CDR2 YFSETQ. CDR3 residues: CASSLGTGRTGELFF. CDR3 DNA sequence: TGCGCCAGCAGCTTAGGGACAGGGAGGACCGGGGAGCTGTTTTTT.

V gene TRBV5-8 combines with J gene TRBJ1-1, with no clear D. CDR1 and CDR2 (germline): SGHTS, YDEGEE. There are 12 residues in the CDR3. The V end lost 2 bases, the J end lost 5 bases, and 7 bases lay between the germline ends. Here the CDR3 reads CASSFLRTEAFF. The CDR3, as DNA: TGTGCCAGCAGCTTTCTACGGACTGAAGCTTTCTTT.

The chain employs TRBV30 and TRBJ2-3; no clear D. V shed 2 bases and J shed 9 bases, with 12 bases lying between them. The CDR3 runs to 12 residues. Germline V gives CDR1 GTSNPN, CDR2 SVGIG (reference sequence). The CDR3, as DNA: TGTGCCTGGAGTAAATATAGCATCACGCAGTATTTT. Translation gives CAWSKYSITQYF.

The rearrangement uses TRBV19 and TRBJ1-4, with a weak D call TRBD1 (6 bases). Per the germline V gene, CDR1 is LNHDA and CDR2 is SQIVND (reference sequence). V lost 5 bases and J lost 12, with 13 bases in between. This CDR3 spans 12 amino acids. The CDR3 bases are TGTGCCAGTAGTCACCTGCGGACAGAACTGTTTTTT. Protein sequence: CASSHLRTELFF. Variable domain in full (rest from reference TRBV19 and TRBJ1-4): DGGITQSPKYLFRKEGQNVTLSCEQNLNHDAMYWYRQDPGQGLRLIYYSQIVNDFQKGDIAEGYSVSREKKESFPLTVTSAQKNPTAFYLCASSHLRTELFFGSGTQLSVL.

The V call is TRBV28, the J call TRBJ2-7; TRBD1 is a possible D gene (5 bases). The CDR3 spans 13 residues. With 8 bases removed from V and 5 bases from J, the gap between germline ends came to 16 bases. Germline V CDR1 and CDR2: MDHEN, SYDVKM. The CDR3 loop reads CASDVGSRDEQYF. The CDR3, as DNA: TGTGCCAGCGACGTAGGGTCCAGGGACGAGCAGTACTTC.

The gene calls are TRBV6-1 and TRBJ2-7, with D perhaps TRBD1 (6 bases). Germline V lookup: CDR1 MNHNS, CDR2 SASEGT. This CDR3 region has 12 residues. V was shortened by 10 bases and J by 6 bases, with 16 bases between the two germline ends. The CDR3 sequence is CATQFTGSEQYF. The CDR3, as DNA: TGTGCCACCCAATTTACAGGGAGCGAGCAGTACTTC.

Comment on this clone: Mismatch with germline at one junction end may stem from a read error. The CDR3, as DNA: TGTGCCAGCAGGGAAGACGGGACAGGGGCCGGAAACACCATATATTTT. As protein: CASREDGTGAGNTIYF. The chain joins TRBV6-1 to TRBJ1-3; 10 nucleotides align to TRBD1. The CDR3 covers 16 residues. The V gene's germline CDR1 is MNHNS and CDR2 SASEGT.